These 19 T cell receptor beta chains share one sample of origin, sequenced in a study of preoperative IRX-2 immunotherapy in early breast cancer. TCRdb's table, derived via immunoSEQ multiplex PCR, lists solely in-frame clones and lacks some. The sample records around 2,700 clones, under 80% being singletons. As for treatment: preoperative locoregional IRX-2 cytokine immunotherapy. Sequenced here: tumor tissue, sampled before IRX-2 immunotherapy. The origin of the receptors is a human donor with breast cancer.

This clone has a single count. The chain employs TRBV18 and TRBJ2-5, with TRBD2 matching over 7 bases. CDR3 length: 14 amino acids. Germline V CDR1 and CDR2: KGHSH, LQKENI. With 5 bases clipped from V and 4 bases from J, the junction kept 7 bases outside the gene matches. In DNA form, the CDR3 reads TGTGCCAGCTCAGAGCGGGGACTGATAGAGACCCAGTACTTC. It yields the protein CASSERGLIETQYF.

V is TRBV6-8 and J is TRBJ1-6; D is unresolved. The CDR3 has 14 residues. V gave up 5 bases and J gave up 8 bases, with 13 bases separating them. Germline values: CDR1 MNHGY, CDR2 SAAAGT. Here the CDR3 reads CASSIRAPDSPLHF. For the CDR3, the DNA is TGTGCCAGCAGTATCCGGGCTCCGGATTCACCCCTCCACTTT.

V and J are TRBV6-8 and TRBJ2-7; a possible D gene is TRBD1 (6 bases). Germline loops: CDR1 MNHGY, CDR2 SAAAGT. V was trimmed by 3 bases and J by 5 bases, leaving 8 bases between them. CDR3 length: 12 residues. The CDR3 sequence is CASSYRGNEQYF. Here the CDR3 DNA reads TGTGCCAGCAGTTATAGGGGGAACGAGCAGTACTTC.

The V call is TRBV19, the J call TRBJ2-7; D ambiguous. V was shortened by 0 bases and J by 3 bases, with 12 bases between the two germline ends. CDR1 and CDR2 (germline): LNHDA, SQIVND (reference sequence). The CDR3 extends over 15 amino acids. In nucleotides, the CDR3 is TGTGCCAGTAGTATAGAGTGGCATCCGCTCTACGAGCAGTACTTC. Translated, it gives CASSIEWHPLYEQYF.

The chain carries TRBV5-1 and TRBJ1-1, with 8 nucleotides matching TRBD1. This CDR3 has 14 amino acids. Germline values: CDR1 SGHRS, CDR2 YFSETQ. The junction had 3 bases not matched to a gene; V was cut back by 3 bases and J by 2 bases. The CDR3 loop reads CASSSDRGNTEAFF. The CDR3, as DNA: TGCGCCAGCAGCTCTGACAGGGGCAACACTGAAGCTTTCTTT.

The gene calls are TRBV11-3 and TRBJ2-6; D is uncertain. Per germline, CDR1 SGHNT and CDR2 YENEEA. CDR3 length: 14 amino acids. V shed 6 bases and J shed 0 bases, with 6 bases lying between them. Here the CDR3 reads CASSRRSGANVLTF. The CDR3 nucleotides are TGTGCCAGCAGTCGACGCTCTGGGGCCAACGTCCTGACTTTC.

This chain uses TRBV11-3 with TRBJ1-1; D is uncertain. The V gene lost 5 bases and the J gene lost 3 bases, with 16 bases spanning the gap. The CDR3 length is 15 residues. Per germline, CDR1 SGHNT and CDR2 YENEEA. This chain's CDR3 is CASSPGRTHYTEAFF. DNA for the CDR3: TGTGCCAGCAGCCCCGGACGGACTCACTACACTGAAGCTTTCTTT.

This clone was recorded only once. The CDR3 coding sequence is TGTGCCAGCAGTCACCGGGACAGGGTAGATGGCTACACCTTC. Residues: CASSHRDRVDGYTF. The chain joins TRBV6-8 to TRBJ1-2, with TRBD1 identical over 9 bases. Per germline, CDR1 MNHGY and CDR2 SAAAGT. With 5 bases clipped from V and 6 bases from J, the junction kept 7 bases outside the gene matches. There are 14 residues in the CDR3.

This clone turned up a few times. This chain uses TRBV11-3 with TRBJ2-7; the match to TRBD2 covers 9 bases. The trim removed 5 bases at V and 5 bases at J, leaving 10 bases unmatched. Looked up from germline, CDR1 is SGHNT and CDR2 is YENEEA. The CDR3 is made up of 15 amino acids. The CDR3 sequence is CASSQAASGEDEQYF. The CDR3 coding sequence is TGTGCCAGCAGCCAGGCGGCTAGCGGGGAGGACGAGCAGTACTTC.

V gene TRBV6-8 combines with J gene TRBJ2-2; unclear D gene. Germline assignment: CDR1 MNHGY and CDR2 SAAAGT. This CDR3 has 16 amino acids. Trimming stripped 10 bases from V and 0 bases from J, with 18 bases between. The CDR3 nucleotides are TGTGCCATCAAGCGAGTGGAGTCCGCGAACACCGGGGAGCTGTTTTTT. It is translated as CAIKRVESANTGELFF.

This sequence joins TRBV14 and TRBJ1-6, with D tentatively TRBD1 (5 bases). V dropped 3 bases and J dropped 1 base, with 7 bases sitting between them. The CDR3 runs 15 residues. The germline V gene has CDR1 SGHDN and CDR2 FVKESK. DNA of the CDR3: TGTGCCAGCAGCCACGACAGATCCTATAATTCACCCCTCCACTTT. Translation gives CASSHDRSYNSPLHF.

The genes are TRBV19 and TRBJ1-3; D possibly corresponds to TRBD1 (6 bases). Trimming removed 5 bases from V and 0 bases from J, with 14 bases in between. The CDR3 length is 16 residues. The germline CDR1 and CDR2 sequences are LNHDA and SQIVND (reference sequence). The CDR3 protein is CASSPGRGLSGNTIYF. CDR3 bases: TGTGCCAGTAGTCCGGGACGGGGGCTCTCTGGAAACACCATATATTTT. Full variable domain (missing parts from reference TRBV19 and TRBJ1-3): DGGITQSPKYLFRKEGQNVTLSCEQNLNHDAMYWYRQDPGQGLRLIYYSQIVNDFQKGDIAEGYSVSREKKESFPLTVTSAQKNPTAFYLCASSPGRGLSGNTIYFGEGSWLTVV.

This sequence joins TRBV14 and TRBJ1-4, with a tentative D call TRBD1 (5 bases). Between the trimmed V and J ends, which lost 1 base and 8 bases, there was a span of 20 bases. This CDR3 is built from 17 residues. Germline V gives CDR1 SGHDN, CDR2 FVKESK. Written as DNA, the CDR3 is TGTGCCAGCAGCCAAGGCAGGGTAGAGGGCTTAATGGAAAAACTGTTTTTT. It codes for CASSQGRVEGLMEKLFF.

This clone is categorized as large. V gene TRBV6-8 combines with J gene TRBJ1-2, with a possible D match to TRBD1 (5 bases). The length of the CDR3 is 15 residues. Trimming left V 7 bases short and J 3 bases short, with 18 bases between. CDR1 is MNHGY and CDR2 is SAAAGT in the germline V gene. CDR3 in DNA: TGTGCCAGCAATTGGACTTTGGGGCAGTACTATGGCTACACCTTC. Encoded protein: CASNWTLGQYYGYTF.

V usage is TRBV7-5 and J usage is TRBJ2-7; the table gives TRBD2 as D, unverified against the DNA. TRBV7-5 is marked as a pseudogene. CDR3 length equals 17 residues. The CDR3, as DNA: TGTGCCAGCAGCTTCCCTATACCGCCCGGGAGAACCTACGAGCAGTACTTC. This translates into CASSFPIPPGRTYEQYF.

The genes are TRBV6-8 and TRBJ2-2; D is unclear. V was cut by 6 bases and J by 0 bases, with 14 bases left in between. CDR3 size: 16 residues. The V gene's germline CDR1 is MNHGY and CDR2 SAAAGT. The DNA for the CDR3 is TGTGCCAGCAGGGAGTTGGTAGGGTCGAACACCGGGGAGCTGTTTTTT. The encoded protein is CASRELVGSNTGELFF.

This clone came up a few times. The chain joins TRBV11-3 to TRBJ2-5; 7 bases map to TRBD2. V was clipped by 3 bases and J by 5 bases; unmatched bases: 9. The germline V gene has CDR1 SGHNT and CDR2 YENEEA. The CDR3 totals 15 residues. The CDR3 region has the DNA TGTGCCAGCAGCTTGTCTGGGAGGGGCCCGGAGACCCAGTACTTC. Protein: CASSLSGRGPETQYF.

In this sample, this clone turned up a few times. The chain uses TRBV29-1 and TRBJ1-4; maybe TRBD1 (5 bases). This CDR3 has 15 residues. Germline V gives CDR1 SQVTM, CDR2 ANQGSEA. Between the trimmed V and J ends, which lost 6 bases and 3 bases, there was a span of 17 bases. This chain's CDR3 is CSVTEPGPSNEKLFF. Written as DNA, the CDR3 is TGCAGCGTGACGGAACCGGGACCCTCTAATGAAAAACTGTTTTTT.

Written as DNA, the CDR3 is TGCAGCGTGAGCAGGGGGGAGCTCGAGCAGTACTTC. It translates to CSVSRGELEQYF. This chain connects TRBV29-1 to TRBJ2-7; possible D gene TRBD1, 7 bases. V was shortened by 6 bases and J by 6 bases, with 15 bases between the two germline ends. Germline CDR1 reads SQVTM; CDR2 reads ANQGSEA. CDR3 length: 12 amino acids.